These 14 T cell receptor beta chains came from one sample sequenced in a study of blood T cell repertoires in COVID-19. Clones were sequenced by immunoSEQ multiplex PCR, and TCRdb holds only the in-frame ones, with some missing. The table records over 200,000 clones, roughly nine tenths of them present only once. Sequenced sample: peripheral blood. Receptors originate from a man aged 25-45 years with acute or convalescent COVID-19.

This chain joins TRBV19 and TRBJ1-6; D is unclear. Germline V lookup: CDR1 LNHDA, CDR2 SQIVND (reference sequence). Trimming removed 3 bases from V and 6 bases from J, with 9 bases in between. The CDR3 consists of 14 residues. This CDR3 reads CASSISGFNSPLHF. The DNA of the CDR3 is TGTGCCAGTAGTATCTCGGGGTTTAATTCACCCCTCCACTTT.

This clone was counted once. V gene TRBV2 combines with J gene TRBJ2-7; 7 positions agree with TRBD2. V shed 2 bases and J 0 bases; nucleotides not matched to a gene: 7. The CDR3 covers 16 residues. The germline CDR1 and CDR2 sequences are SNHLY and FYNNEI. The CDR3 here is CASSEIRIAGSYEQYF. The CDR3 region has the DNA TGTGCCAGCAGTGAAATAAGGATAGCGGGCTCCTACGAGCAGTACTTC. The complete variable domain, with remaining parts taken from reference TRBV2 and TRBJ2-7, reads EPEVTQTPSHQVTQMGQEVILRCVPISNHLYFYWYRQILGQKVEFLVSFYNNEISEKSEIFDDQFSVERPDGSNFTLKIRSTKLEDSAMYFCASSEIRIAGSYEQYFGPGTRLTVT.

This chain links TRBV27 with TRBJ1-1; D perhaps matches TRBD1 (6 bases). Germline V lookup: CDR1 MNHEY, CDR2 SMNVEV (reference sequence). There are 14 residues in the CDR3. Trimming removed 6 bases from V and 1 base from J, with 12 bases in between. CDR3 DNA: TGTGCCAGCAGACCGACAGGTTCGAACACTGAAGCTTTCTTT. Amino acids: CASRPTGSNTEAFF.

The table lists this clone with a few counts. The gene calls are TRBV28 and TRBJ2-3; D remains ambiguous. This CDR3 comprises 12 residues. The ends were cut back, 5 bases at V and 5 bases at J, with 8 bases in the middle. The germline V gene encodes CDR1 MDHEN and CDR2 SYDVKM. This CDR3 reads CASSEVKDTQYF. The CDR3, as DNA: TGTGCCAGCAGTGAGGTGAAAGATACGCAGTATTTT.

This chain uses TRBV18 with TRBJ2-5; D is uncertain. The V end was cut by 3 bases, the J end by 0 bases, with 8 bases between. This CDR3 has 14 amino acids. Per germline, CDR1 KGHSH and CDR2 LQKENI. CDR3 in amino acids: CASSPTHYQETQYF. The CDR3 DNA sequence: TGTGCCAGCTCACCTACGCACTACCAAGAGACCCAGTACTTC.

This chain joins TRBV3-1 (or the pseudogene TRBV3-2) and TRBJ2-4; 8 bases match TRBD2. The junction had 2 bases not matched to a gene; V was cut back by 4 bases and J by 0 bases. Germline CDR1 is LGHDT and CDR2 is YNNKEL (reference sequence). This CDR3 has 15 amino acids. This CDR3 reads CASSRGGKAKNIQYF. CDR3 nucleotides: TGTGCCAGCAGCCGCGGGGGGAAAGCCAAAAACATTCAGTACTTC.

V and J are TRBV11-2 and TRBJ2-3, with a weak D call TRBD2 (6 bases). This CDR3 has 16 residues. Trimming took 5 bases from V and 1 from J, leaving 16 bases between them. Germline CDR1 is SGHAT and CDR2 is FQNNGV. The CDR3 protein is CASSQSQGLRTDTQYF. The CDR3 DNA reads TGTGCCAGCAGCCAGAGTCAGGGACTTCGCACAGATACGCAGTATTTT.

The rearrangement uses TRBV7-9 and TRBJ1-5; D unclear. V dropped 5 bases and J dropped 1 base, with 12 bases sitting between them. In germline, CDR1 is SEHNR, CDR2 FQNEAQ (reference sequence). The CDR3 is made up of 15 amino acids. In DNA form, the CDR3 reads TGTGCCAGCAGCAAGGGAGTCCAGAGCAATCAGCCCCAGCATTTT. Protein product: CASSKGVQSNQPQHF.

The J gene is TRBJ2-1, the V gene TRBV2; 8 bases are shared with TRBD2. Per the germline V gene, CDR1 is SNHLY and CDR2 is FYNNEI. J gave up 2 bases and V 6 bases, and 3 bases lay outside the gene matches. The CDR3 spans 14 residues. DNA for the CDR3: TGTGCCAGCAGGGCCGGGGGGGCCTACAATGAGCAGTTCTTC. Translated, it gives CASRAGGAYNEQFF.

The chain employs TRBV28 and TRBJ1-1; perhaps TRBD1 as D (6 bases). Germline lookup yields CDR1 MDHEN and CDR2 SYDVKM. The CDR3 is 14 amino acids. The V gene lost 8 bases and the J gene lost 4 bases, with 17 bases spanning the gap. CDR3 loop: CASPSPQGSTEAFF. The CDR3, as DNA: TGTGCCAGCCCCTCCCCCCAGGGGAGCACTGAAGCTTTCTTT.

The chain carries TRBV10-1 and TRBJ2-7, with 13 nucleotides matching TRBD2. The CDR3 totals 16 residues. V lost 3 bases, J lost 3 bases, and 5 bases stayed unmatched. The germline V gene encodes CDR1 WNHNN and CDR2 SYGVQD (reference sequence). The CDR3 coding sequence is TGCGCCAGCAGTGACCCCGGGACTAGCGGGAACTACGAGCAGTACTTC. Residues: CASSDPGTSGNYEQYF.

The chain recombines TRBV5-5 with TRBJ1-5; no clear D. In germline, CDR1 is SGHKS, CDR2 YYEKEE (reference sequence). The CDR3 loop spans 14 amino acids. V lost 4 bases and J 10 bases, leaving 18 bases between the germline ends. The CDR3, as DNA: TGTGCCAGCAGCCCGCAACAGCAAATCAGCCCCCAGCATTTT. It codes for CASSPQQQISPQHF.

The V and J genes are TRBV2 and TRBJ2-3, with TRBD1 identical over 8 bases. V gave up 2 bases and J gave up 1 base; unmatched junction bases: 2. The CDR3 consists of 15 residues. Per germline, CDR1 SNHLY and CDR2 FYNNEI. For the CDR3, the DNA is TGTGCCAGCAGTGAACAGGGGGCCGGCACAGATACGCAGTATTTT. Its translation is CASSEQGAGTDTQYF. The full variable domain, completed using reference TRBV2 and TRBJ2-3, is EPEVTQTPSHQVTQMGQEVILRCVPISNHLYFYWYRQILGQKVEFLVSFYNNEISEKSEIFDDQFSVERPDGSNFTLKIRSTKLEDSAMYFCASSEQGAGTDTQYFGPGTRLTVL.

The chain links TRBV28 to TRBJ1-1; 9 nucleotides line up with TRBD1. The ends lost 6 bases at V and 6 bases at J; junction bases unmatched: 11. CDR1 MDHEN and CDR2 SYDVKM come from the germline V gene. The CDR3 is 15 residues long. CDR3 in DNA: TGTGCCAGCAGCCCTCAAACAGGGGGCCGGGCTGAAGCTTTCTTT. Its protein product is CASSPQTGGRAEAFF.